The text below deals with one T cell receptor (beta chain). Source study methods: Amplified reference gene primers provided the basis for estimating nucleated cell counts. Assay used: immunoSEQ multiplex PCR; TCRdb lists only in-frame clones, some missing. The V and J calls and the clone size are those of that table, but D and trimming were determined from the DNA. The profile shows about 62,000 clones, just over 85% of them singletons. The sample belongs to a study of blood T cell repertoires in COVID-19. Study summary: T cells, B-cell-depleted T cells, or PBMCs provided the cDNA or gDNA that served as material.

CDR3 length: 14 amino acids. The germline CDR1 and CDR2 sequences are ENHRY and SYGVKD. V was clipped by 10 bases and J by 2 bases; unmatched bases: 7. The V and J genes are TRBV10-3 and TRBJ2-5; 10 nucleotides agree with TRBD1. Sequenced sample: peripheral blood. This TCR was recovered from a woman aged 80 or over with acute or convalescent COVID-19. The CDR3 sequence: CATGQGPQQETQYF. The DNA of the CDR3 is TGTGCCACGGGACAGGGGCCACAGCAAGAGACCCAGTACTTC.